The table lists the clone carrying this T cell receptor beta chain with many counts. Time point indicated: healthy volunteer bleed at 6 weeks. Unfractionated whole blood was the source of the extracted total RNA. The entry originates in a study of human T cells and chemical hapten exposure. Study information: How much TCR each sample yielded varied, mostly because pooled library volumes differed slightly.

Looked up from germline, CDR1 is SGHRS and CDR2 is YFSETQ. The CDR3 length is 17 residues. V was pared by 4 bases and J by 8 bases, with 14 bases of the junction left unmatched. The library tagged individual cDNA molecules with unique molecular identifiers. TCRdb ran MiXCR on the RACE reads and lists one entry per CDR3 protein. The sample includes under 45,000 distinct CDR3 sequences, 5.5% of them seen just once. The sample consisted of whole blood. The genes are TRBV5-1 and TRBJ2-1, with 11 bases identical to TRBD2. The receptor comes from a human donor in good health. Some clones in this sample may be carry-over from other donors' samples. The DNA for the CDR3 is TGCGCCAGCAGCCCGGAACTAGCGGGAGTAGGTTCAGATGAGCAGTTCTTC. Its protein product is CASSPELAGVGSDEQFF.